Listed below are T cell receptor beta chains from one sample, sequenced in a study of PD-1 blockade in classical Hodgkin lymphoma. Assay used: immunoSEQ multiplex PCR; TCRdb lists only in-frame clones, some missing. The table lists tens of thousands of clones, 87% of them singletons. The material sequenced was peripheral blood mononuclear cells (PBMCs), taken before the fourth cycle of nivolumab. Every receptor here comes from a human donor with classical Hodgkin lymphoma. Each CDR3 is given with its conserved first and last residue. Each record gives: V gene, D gene, J gene, clone size, CDR3 protein, CDR3 DNA. A D gene is named only where the DNA matches it firmly. Expanded clones get a size class; other rows say once, few or many, or leave the size out.

V: TRBV5-4; D: NA; J: TRBJ2-5; size: NA; CDR3: CASSENQETQYF; DNA: TGTGCCAGCAGCGAGAACCAAGAGACCCAGTACTTC
V: TRBV5-1; D: NA; J: TRBJ2-1; size: NA; CDR3: CASSLEGGPDNEQFF; DNA: TGCGCCAGCAGCTTGGAGGGGGGGCCGGACAATGAGCAGTTCTTC
V: TRBV9; D: NA; J: TRBJ1-3; size: few; CDR3: CASSVAASGNTIYF; DNA: TGTGCCAGCAGCGTAGCAGCCTCTGGAAACACCATATATTTT
V: TRBV2; D: NA; J: TRBJ2-7; size: NA; CDR3: CASSDGWSSYEQYF; DNA: TGTGCCAGCAGTGACGGATGGAGCTCCTACGAGCAGTACTTC
V: TRBV11-3; D: NA; J: TRBJ2-1; size: NA; CDR3: CASSFEGALYNEQFF; DNA: TGTGCCAGCAGCTTCGAAGGGGCTCTGTACAATGAGCAGTTCTTC
V: TRBV29-1; D: NA; J: TRBJ2-1; size: NA; CDR3: CSVERRAGASEQFF; DNA: TGCAGCGTTGAACGCCGGGCCGGGGCGTCGGAGCAGTTCTTC
V: TRBV19; D: NA; J: TRBJ1-5; size: NA; CDR3: CASSIPNQPQHF; DNA: TGTGCCAGTAGTATACCAAATCAGCCCCAGCATTTT
V: TRBV27; D: NA; J: TRBJ2-1; size: NA; CDR3: CASSLARDGYNEQFF; DNA: TGTGCCAGCAGTTTAGCCCGGGACGGTTACAATGAGCAGTTCTTC
V: TRBV7-6; D: NA; J: TRBJ1-5; size: NA; CDR3: CASSTYSNQPQHF; DNA: TGTGCCAGCAGTACTTATAGCAATCAGCCCCAGCATTTT
V: TRBV5-1; D: TRBD1; J: TRBJ1-4; size: NA; CDR3: CASSLTGQGTTNEKLFF; DNA: TGCGCCAGCAGCTTGACCGGACAGGGGACAACTAATGAAAAACTGTTTTTT
V: TRBV11-2; D: NA; J: TRBJ2-7; size: NA; CDR3: CASSRLGTLHEQYF; DNA: TGTGCCAGCAGCCGGTTAGGGACTTTACACGAGCAGTACTTC
V: TRBV30; D: TRBD2; J: TRBJ2-3; size: NA; CDR3: CAWSAGLGMADTQYF; DNA: TGTGCCTGGAGTGCCGGACTAGGCATGGCAGATACGCAGTATTTT
V: TRBV7-2; D: TRBD2; J: TRBJ2-7; size: NA; CDR3: CASSRTSGGEEEYF; DNA: TGTGCCAGCAGCCGGACTAGCGGGGGAGAGGAGGAGTACTTC
V: TRBV29-1; D: NA; J: TRBJ2-7; size: NA; CDR3: CSTLDTGGSYEQYF; DNA: TGCAGCACACTAGACACCGGCGGCTCCTACGAGCAGTACTTC
V: TRBV6-5; D: TRBD1; J: TRBJ2-1; size: NA; CDR3: CASSYLTGANEQFF; DNA: TGTGCCAGCAGTTATCTAACAGGGGCCAATGAGCAGTTCTTC
V: TRBV15; D: NA; J: TRBJ1-1; size: NA; CDR3: CATSRERGHENTEAFF; DNA: TGTGCCACCAGCAGAGAGCGAGGACATGAGAACACTGAAGCTTTCTTT
V: TRBV28; D: NA; J: TRBJ1-2; size: once; CDR3: CASSLPGRGYTF; DNA: TGTGCCAGCAGTTTGCCGGGCCGCGGCTACACCTTC
V: TRBV5-1; D: NA; J: TRBJ2-2; size: NA; CDR3: CASSLVEQGNTGELFF; DNA: TGCGCCAGCAGCTTGGTTGAACAGGGGAACACCGGGGAGCTGTTTTTT
V: TRBV19; D: TRBD1; J: TRBJ2-5; size: NA; CDR3: CASSSWDSLETQYF; DNA: TGTGCCAGTAGTTCATGGGACAGCCTAGAGACCCAGTACTTC
V: TRBV27; D: NA; J: TRBJ2-7; size: NA; CDR3: CASSYNVQEGVRGDEQYF; DNA: TGTGCCAGCAGTTATAACGTTCAGGAGGGGGTGAGGGGGGACGAGCAGTACTTC
V: TRBV13; D: TRBD1; J: TRBJ2-4; size: NA; CDR3: CASSLIQTGGRNIQYF; DNA: TGTGCCAGCAGCTTAATCCAAACAGGGGGCAGAAACATTCAGTACTTC
V: TRBV6-1; D: NA; J: TRBJ1-3; size: NA; CDR3: CASSEGGGGNTIYF; DNA: TGTGCCAGCAGTGAAGGAGGAGGGGGAAACACCATATATTTT
V: TRBV2; D: NA; J: TRBJ1-1; size: NA; CDR3: CASSERGRGVRDTEAFF; DNA: TGTGCCAGCAGTGAAAGGGGCAGGGGCGTTCGAGACACTGAAGCTTTCTTT
V: TRBV27; D: NA; J: TRBJ2-3; size: NA; CDR3: CASSPPRQFSTDTQYF; DNA: TGTGCCAGCAGTCCTCCTAGACAGTTTAGCACAGATACGCAGTATTTT
V: TRBV5-1; D: NA; J: TRBJ1-2; size: NA; CDR3: CASRSDTGNYGYTF; DNA: TGCGCCAGCAGATCCGACACAGGAAACTATGGCTACACCTTC
V: TRBV18; D: NA; J: TRBJ2-2; size: NA; CDR3: CASSSTGSTGELFF; DNA: TGTGCCAGCTCAAGCACAGGGTCTACCGGGGAGCTGTTTTTT
V: TRBV6-6; D: TRBD2; J: TRBJ2-1; size: once; CDR3: CASSRGDLDNEQFF; DNA: TGTGCCAGCAGTCGGGGGGATTTGGACAATGAGCAGTTCTTC
V: TRBV28; D: NA; J: TRBJ2-5; size: NA; CDR3: CASSEDRTSGETQYF; DNA: TGTGCCAGCAGTGAGGACAGAACTTCGGGAGAGACCCAGTACTTC
V: TRBV6-6; D: NA; J: TRBJ1-1; size: NA; CDR3: CASSYSQNTEAFF; DNA: TGTGCCAGCAGTTACTCGCAGAACACTGAAGCTTTCTTT
V: TRBV6-1; D: NA; J: TRBJ1-4; size: NA; CDR3: CASSPAGSTSEKLFF; DNA: TGTGCCAGCAGTCCAGCCGGGAGTACGAGCGAAAAACTGTTTTTT
V: TRBV28; D: NA; J: TRBJ2-3; size: once; CDR3: CASNPTNTDTQYF; DNA: TGTGCCAGCAATCCCACGAACACAGATACGCAGTATTTT
V: TRBV6-5; D: NA; J: TRBJ2-7; size: NA; CDR3: CASSEQGYEQYF; DNA: TGTGCCAGCAGTGAACAGGGTTACGAGCAGTACTTC
V: TRBV5-1; D: TRBD2; J: TRBJ2-1; size: NA; CDR3: CASSYDGEGQFF; DNA: TGCGCCAGCAGCTACGACGGGGAGGGCCAGTTCTTC
V: TRBV11-1; D: NA; J: TRBJ1-6; size: few; CDR3: CASSLALNSPLHF; DNA: TGTGCCAGCAGCTTAGCGTTAAATTCACCCCTCCACTTT
V: TRBV4-1; D: NA; J: TRBJ1-6; size: NA; CDR3: CASSQKGTGSPLHF; DNA: TGCGCCAGCAGCCAAAAGGGAACCGGTTCACCCCTCCACTTT
V: TRBV28; D: NA; J: TRBJ1-1; size: NA; CDR3: CASSLPDRNTEAFF; DNA: TGTGCCAGCAGTTTACCCGACAGGAACACTGAAGCTTTCTTT
V: TRBV9; D: NA; J: TRBJ1-2; size: NA; CDR3: CASSVGGSYGYTF; DNA: TGTGCCAGCAGCGTAGGGGGGAGCTATGGCTACACCTTC
V: TRBV28; D: NA; J: TRBJ1-1; size: NA; CDR3: CASRRDLNTEAFF; DNA: TGTGCCAGCAGGCGTGACTTGAACACTGAAGCTTTCTTT
V: TRBV7-9; D: NA; J: TRBJ2-7; size: NA; CDR3: CASSPPPRINSYEQYF; DNA: TGTGCCAGCAGCCCGCCGCCGAGGATCAACTCCTACGAGCAGTACTTC
V: TRBV28; D: NA; J: TRBJ2-7; size: NA; CDR3: CASSLAGTYEQYF; DNA: TGTGCCAGCAGTTTGGCGGGCACCTACGAGCAGTACTTC
V: TRBV6-6; D: NA; J: TRBJ1-2; size: NA; CDR3: CASRRTEGNYGYTF; DNA: TGTGCCAGCAGGCGTACGGAGGGGAACTATGGCTACACCTTC
V: TRBV7-7; D: TRBD1; J: TRBJ1-1; size: NA; CDR3: CAITPGRTGRKKGTEAFF; DNA: TGTGCCATCACTCCCGGCAGGACAGGGAGAAAAAAAGGCACTGAAGCTTTCTTT